Shown below are 20 T cell receptor beta chains from a single sample sequenced in a study of T cell responses to AZD1222 COVID-19 vaccine. Repertoires were generated with immunoSEQ multiplex PCR, while TCRdb's copy carries only in-frame clones and drops some. The table includes 120,000 to 150,000 clones, approximately 90% detected once. This sample comprised peripheral blood, obtained on day 0 of MenACWY control vaccination. The receptors come from an adult in good health.

This clone was observed a single time. J is TRBJ2-7 and V is TRBV5-1; TRBD1 is a possible D gene (6 bases). The CDR3 runs 14 residues. Germline CDR1 and CDR2: SGHRS and YFSETQ. V was shortened by 5 bases and J by 4 bases, with 16 bases between the two germline ends. The CDR3 sequence: CASSPPGHQYEQYF. In DNA form, the CDR3 reads TGCGCCAGCAGTCCTCCGGGACACCAATACGAGCAGTACTTC.

The chain recombines TRBV3-1 (or the pseudogene TRBV3-2) with TRBJ1-2, with D unclear. Germline CDR1 is LGHDT and CDR2 is YNNKEL (reference sequence). Trimming stripped 5 bases from V and 7 bases from J, with 8 bases between. This CDR3 contains 11 residues. This chain's CDR3 is CASSSPGGYTF. As DNA, the CDR3 is TGTGCCAGCAGCTCACCGGGTGGCTACACCTTC.

The chain joins TRBV21-1 to TRBJ2-6; no DNA check was done on the table's D call, TRBD2. TRBV21-1 corresponds to a pseudogene. The CDR3 has 17 residues. The CDR3 DNA follows: TGTGCCAGCAGTCTCCCGAGCAAGGAGTCTGGGGCCAACGTCCTGACTTTC. Amino acids: CASSLPSKESGANVLTF.

This clone was found once. V usage is TRBV5-1 and J usage is TRBJ2-5, with TRBD1 as a possible D gene (6 bases). V shed 0 bases and J shed 2 bases, with 8 bases lying between them. CDR1 is SGHRS and CDR2 is YFSETQ in the germline V gene. This CDR3 is 14 amino acids long. The CDR3 here is CASSLGQGQETQYF. The DNA for the CDR3 is TGCGCCAGCAGCTTGGGGCAGGGGCAAGAGACCCAGTACTTC.

The V call is TRBV29-1, the J call TRBJ2-3; TRBD1 agrees at 9 bases. CDR3 size: 14 residues. V lost 7 bases, J lost 0 bases, and 5 bases stayed unmatched. Per the germline V gene, CDR1 is SQVTM and CDR2 is ANQGSEA. The CDR3 reads CSAPTGGSTDTQYF. The CDR3 nucleotides are TGCAGCGCCCCGACAGGGGGTAGCACAGATACGCAGTATTTT.

The CDR3 loop is CASGLVHHGGDRVLGFYEQYF. DNA for the CDR3: TGTGCTAGTGGTTTGGTCCACCACGGAGGGGACAGGGTCCTAGGATTTTACGAGCAGTACTTC. This rearrangement joins TRBV12-5 to TRBJ2-7; 9 bases agree with TRBD1. Per the germline V gene, CDR1 is LGHNT and CDR2 is FRNRAP. V lost 0 bases to trimming and J lost 4 bases; unmatched junction nucleotides: 22. The CDR3 runs 21 residues.

This chain connects TRBV10-2 to TRBJ2-2, with 8 bases fitting TRBD1. J lost 2 bases, V lost 2 bases, and 4 bases had no gene match. The V gene's germline CDR1 is WSHSY and CDR2 SAAADI. This CDR3 region has 16 residues. In nucleotides, the CDR3 is TGCGCCAGCAGTGAGGCCAGGGGGCTAAACACCGGGGAGCTGTTTTTT. Translation gives CASSEARGLNTGELFF.

This clone has a single count. This chain joins TRBV19 and TRBJ2-7; TRBD1 matches at 12 bases. Germline trimming cut 6 bases from V and 2 bases from J; bases unmatched to any gene: 14. Per the germline V gene, CDR1 is LNHDA and CDR2 is SQIVND (reference sequence). The CDR3 runs 18 residues. The CDR3 sequence is CASSNPSRDRGPTYEQYF. For the CDR3, the DNA is TGTGCCAGTAGCAACCCGTCCCGGGACAGGGGGCCAACCTACGAGCAGTACTTC.

This CDR3 is CASSFMGQNEQFF. As DNA, the CDR3 is TGTGCCAGCAGCTTTATGGGGCAGAATGAGCAGTTCTTC. The chain links TRBV7-2 to TRBJ2-1; tentative D call: TRBD1 (5 bases). CDR1 and CDR2 from the germline V gene are SGHTA and FQGNSA. This CDR3 spans 13 amino acids. The ends were cut back, 3 bases at V and 7 bases at J, with 10 bases in the middle.

This chain uses TRBV4-2 with TRBJ2-3; D not certain. Trimming cost V 1 base and J 4 bases, with 6 bases left between them. There are 13 residues in the CDR3. Germline assignment: CDR1 LGHNA and CDR2 YNFKEQ. As DNA, the CDR3 is TGTGCCAGCAGCCAAGCGGTGCCAGATACGCAGTATTTT. It encodes CASSQAVPDTQYF.

This clone was detected only once. The chain uses TRBV6-1 and TRBJ2-1; D remains ambiguous. Germline loops: CDR1 MNHNS, CDR2 SASEGT. The CDR3 has 16 amino acids. V was pared by 0 bases and J by 4 bases, with 13 bases between. CDR3 sequence reads: CASSEAPRLLYNEQFF. The CDR3 DNA reads as TGTGCCAGCAGTGAAGCCCCCAGGCTGCTATACAATGAGCAGTTCTTC.

The CDR3: CASSLYKSGGLLPYEQYF. CDR3 DNA sequence: TGTGCCAGCAGCTTATACAAATCAGGGGGACTCCTTCCCTACGAGCAGTACTTC. The chain is built from TRBV5-6 and TRBJ2-7; D possibly corresponds to TRBD1 (7 bases). V was clipped by 2 bases and J by 2 bases, with 23 bases between them. CDR1 and CDR2 (germline): SGHDT, YYEEEE. This CDR3 has 18 residues.

This clone came up a few times. The chain combines TRBV18 with TRBJ2-2; either TRBD1 or TRBD2 may supply D (6 bases each). The CDR3 is 16 amino acids. CDR1 is KGHSH and CDR2 is LQKENI in the germline V gene. V dropped 2 bases and J dropped 5 bases, with 15 bases sitting between them. The chain's CDR3 is CASSPGQAGTTGELFF. The CDR3 nucleotides read TGTGCCAGCTCACCAGGGCAGGCGGGGACAACCGGGGAGCTGTTTTTT.

A note on this clone: The junction departs from germline at one end; a sequencing error may be responsible. This sequence joins TRBV4-2 and TRBJ1-6; no definite D call. The length of the CDR3 is 17 residues. Germline assignment: CDR1 LGHNA and CDR2 YNFKEQ. This CDR3 is CASSQDGQISNNSPLHF. In DNA, the CDR3 is TGTGCCAGCAGCCAAGATGGGCAAATCTCCAATAATTCACCCCTCCACTTT.

The V gene is TRBV5-6, the J gene TRBJ1-6; D is perhaps TRBD1 (5 bases). The CDR3 has 13 amino acids. Germline V gives CDR1 SGHDT, CDR2 YYEEEE. V lost 4 bases and J lost 7, with 9 bases in between. CDR3 in amino acids: CASSRGRNSPLHF. Here the CDR3 DNA reads TGTGCCAGCAGCCGGGGACGGAATTCACCCCTCCACTTT.

This rearrangement joins TRBV29-1 to TRBJ2-1, with 11 bases fitting TRBD2. The CDR3 sequence is 17 residues long. Germline V lookup: CDR1 SQVTM, CDR2 ANQGSEA. Losses at the gene ends were 7 bases for V and 5 bases for J; bases not matched to a gene: 16. The CDR3 spells CSAKGLAGPLGHNEQFF. DNA of the CDR3: TGCAGCGCTAAAGGACTAGCGGGCCCCCTCGGCCACAATGAGCAGTTCTTC.

V gene TRBV7-9 combines with J gene TRBJ1-3, with D tentatively TRBD1 (5 bases). The CDR3 runs 13 residues. The germline V gene has CDR1 SEHNR and CDR2 FQNEAQ (reference sequence). CDR3 in amino acids: CASGAYSGNTIYF. Written as DNA, the CDR3 is TGTGCTAGCGGGGCTTACTCTGGAAACACCATATATTTT.

This clone was seen a handful of times. The V call is TRBV2, the J call TRBJ1-5, with D possibly TRBD1 on 6 matching bases. CDR1 is SNHLY, CDR2 FYNNEI, per germline. V gave up 7 bases and J gave up 3 bases, with 13 bases separating them. CDR3 length: 14 residues. For the CDR3, the DNA is TGTGCCAGCACTCAACAGGGATCCAATCAGCCCCAGCATTTT. This translates into CASTQQGSNQPQHF.

Here the CDR3 reads CASSFHGTGEEAFF. DNA for the CDR3: TGTGCCAGCAGTTTTCATGGGACAGGGGAGGAAGCTTTCTTT. The chain uses TRBV27 and TRBJ1-1; 10 bases align to TRBD1. The CDR3 is 14 amino acids. With V trimmed by 3 bases and J by 8 bases, 6 bases remained unmatched. In germline, CDR1 is MNHEY, CDR2 SMNVEV (reference sequence).

The genes are TRBV30 and TRBJ1-2; tentative D call: TRBD1 (5 bases). The germline gives CDR1 GTSNPN, CDR2 SVGIG (reference sequence). The CDR3 sequence is 16 residues long. Trimming took 7 bases from V and 1 from J, leaving 22 bases between them. CDR3 DNA sequence: TGTGCCTTTAGCTGGGACGGGAGTCTTATTAACTATGGCTACACCTTC. Encoded protein: CAFSWDGSLINYGYTF.